This entry lists 17 T cell receptor beta chains sequenced from one sample in a study of regulatory T cells in long-lasting Graves disease. Time point specified: newly diagnosed GD, antithyroid drugs for less than 3 months. Construction of the TCR library relied on RNA isolated from PBMCs. Library construction for TCR beta used iRepertoire HTBI primers and Arm-PCR of CDR3 regions. Via MiXCR, TCRdb re-called the multiplex PCR reads, giving one row per CDR3 protein. The sample holds roughly 560,000 distinct CDR3 sequences, around 12% seen once. The sample was also linked to a second study, of T cells in Graves' hyperthyroidism and ophthalmopathy.

The specimen was peripheral blood mononuclear cells (PBMCs), collected at new diagnosis, from a patient treated with antithyroid drugs. Receptor source: a woman younger than 45 with Graves disease.

This clonotype was detected only a few times. The chain uses TRBV7-9 and TRBJ2-3; TRBD2 matches at 14 bases. J gave up 4 bases and V 1 base, and 16 bases lay outside the gene matches. The germline V gene has CDR1 SEHNR and CDR2 FQNEAQ (reference sequence). The CDR3 spans 21 residues. For the CDR3, the DNA is TGTGCCAGCAGCTTAGATCTCTGGGGACTAGCGGGAGCCGGGGGCCCAGATACGCAGTATTTT. Its protein product is CASSLDLWGLAGAGGPDTQYF. Together with reference TRBV7-9 and TRBJ2-3, the CDR3 gives the full variable domain: DTGVSQNPRHKITKRGQNVTFRCDPISEHNRLYWYRQTLGQGPEFLTYFQNEAQLEKSRLLSDRFSAERPKGSFSTLEIQRTEQGDSAMYLCASSLDLWGLAGAGGPDTQYFGPGTRLTVL.

This clonotype was counted ten times or more. The chain joins TRBV2 to TRBJ1-2, with D possibly TRBD1 on 5 matching bases. CDR1 is SNHLY, CDR2 FYNNEI, per germline. This CDR3 contains 14 residues. V gave up 1 base and J gave up 7 bases, with 13 bases separating them. CDR3 sequence reads: CASSEVQGAFGYTF. In DNA, the CDR3 is TGTGCCAGCAGTGAAGTGCAGGGAGCTTTTGGCTACACCTTC.

Ten or more counts support this clonotype. This chain uses TRBV6-1 with TRBJ2-7, with 8 bases fitting TRBD1. J gave up 6 bases and V 7 bases, and 8 bases lay outside the gene matches. The CDR3 extends over 13 amino acids. Germline CDR1 and CDR2: MNHNS and SASEGT. This CDR3 is CASTTRTGREQYF. The CDR3 nucleotides are TGTGCCAGCACGACCCGGACAGGGCGCGAGCAGTACTTC.

This clonotype showed up many times. The rearrangement uses TRBV19 and TRBJ1-2; maybe TRBD1 (6 bases). The germline V and J ends were trimmed by 1 base and 2 bases, with 17 bases remaining between them. The germline V gene encodes CDR1 LNHDA and CDR2 SQIVND (reference sequence). The CDR3 has 17 residues. CDR3 coding DNA: TGTGCCAGTAGTATAGGGGCAGGGGCTGCTTCCAACTATGGCTACACCTTC. The encoded protein is CASSIGAGAASNYGYTF.

The chain carries TRBV18 and TRBJ2-7, with TRBD1 matching over 10 bases. The V segment lost 4 bases and the J segment 5 bases; nucleotides outside the gene matches: 11. Germline CDR1 and CDR2: KGHSH and LQKENI. This CDR3 region has 16 residues. The CDR3 loop is CASSHKTGTGVNEQYF. The CDR3 coding sequence is TGTGCCAGCTCACATAAGACCGGGACAGGGGTAAACGAGCAGTACTTC.

This clonotype has a count of ten or more. The chain combines TRBV19 with TRBJ1-5; TRBD1 is a possible D gene (5 bases). In germline, CDR1 is LNHDA, CDR2 SQIVND (reference sequence). This CDR3 is built from 15 residues. Trimming shortened V by 3 bases and J by 7 bases, and 16 bases separated the two germline ends. CDR3 coding DNA: TGTGCCAGTAGTATGGGTCCAGGGACGGGGCAGCCCCAGCATTTT. Translated, it gives CASSMGPGTGQPQHF.

There are many counts of this clonotype. CDR3 protein: CAISRQGQDNEQFF. In DNA form, the CDR3 reads TGTGCCATCAGTCGACAGGGGCAGGACAATGAGCAGTTCTTC. This chain uses TRBV10-3 with TRBJ2-1, with 8 bases fitting TRBD1. The ends lost 5 bases at V and 5 bases at J; junction bases unmatched: 5. Per germline, CDR1 ENHRY and CDR2 SYGVKD. The CDR3 contains 14 residues.

The genes are TRBV20-1 and TRBJ1-3; D may be TRBD1 (5 bases). Germline CDR1 DFQATT, CDR2 SNEGSKA (reference sequence). This CDR3 is built from 16 residues. Trimming removed 0 bases at V and 4 bases at J, with 16 bases between. CDR3 sequence: CSARDLGGGMGNTIYF. The CDR3 DNA is TGCAGTGCTAGAGACCTCGGGGGGGGTATGGGAAACACCATATATTTT.

The gene calls are TRBV19 and TRBJ1-1; TRBD1 matches at 7 bases. CDR1 is LNHDA, CDR2 SQIVND, per germline (reference sequence). V was clipped by 1 base and J by 0 bases; unmatched bases: 5. This CDR3 contains 16 residues. In DNA, the CDR3 is TGTGCCAGTAGTATAGGGGACAGATACATGAACACTGAAGCTTTCTTT. Amino acids: CASSIGDRYMNTEAFF.

The sample holds many counts of this clonotype. This chain joins TRBV7-9 and TRBJ2-3; 8 bases line up with TRBD1. V was pared by 4 bases and J by 0 bases, with 9 bases of the junction left unmatched. CDR3 length: 17 residues. Germline CDR1 reads SEHNR; CDR2 reads FQNEAQ (reference sequence). The chain's CDR3 is CASSWGTGIRSTDTQYF. The CDR3 DNA reads TGTGCCAGCAGCTGGGGGACAGGAATAAGAAGCACAGATACGCAGTATTTT.

This clonotype has more than one count but fewer than ten. The V gene is TRBV30, the J gene TRBJ2-2; D ambiguous. Deletions cut 0 bases from V and 3 bases from J, with 8 bases between. CDR1 and CDR2 (germline): GTSNPN, SVGIG (reference sequence). The CDR3 has 14 residues. CDR3 region: CAWSVRLYTGELFF. The CDR3 region has the DNA TGTGCCTGGAGTGTACGGCTGTACACCGGGGAGCTGTTTTTT.

This clonotype was recorded at least ten times. The chain has TRBV24-1 and TRBJ2-5, with a tentative D call TRBD2 (6 bases). Trimming pared 5 bases from V and 9 bases from J, leaving 9 bases between. Germline V gene lookup returns CDR1 KGHDR and CDR2 SFDVKD. The CDR3 covers 11 residues. CDR3 region: CATSVGEAQYF. The DNA of the CDR3 is TGTGCCACCAGTGTCGGGGAGGCCCAGTACTTC.

This chain connects TRBV20-1 to TRBJ1-2; no reliable D call. From germline, CDR1 is DFQATT and CDR2 SNEGSKA (reference sequence). This CDR3 region has 13 residues. Trimming pared 0 bases from V and 4 bases from J, leaving 9 bases between. CDR3 sequence reads: CSARDGGSYGYTF. CDR3 coding DNA: TGCAGTGCTAGAGATGGAGGGTCCTATGGCTACACCTTC.

This clonotype was seen at least ten times. The chain employs TRBV27 and TRBJ1-5, with a weak D call TRBD1 (5 bases). From germline, CDR1 is MNHEY and CDR2 SMNVEV (reference sequence). V dropped 3 bases and J dropped 11 bases, with 23 bases sitting between them. CDR3 size: 16 residues. CDR3 amino acids: CASSFRPGGAPWTQHF. As DNA, the CDR3 is TGTGCCAGCAGTTTCCGCCCGGGAGGGGCCCCGTGGACCCAGCATTTT.

Only a few counts were recorded for this clonotype. V gene TRBV28 combines with J gene TRBJ2-7; 15 bases are a match to TRBD2. V was pared by 5 bases and J by 6 bases, with 5 bases of the junction left unmatched. The CDR3 sequence is 15 residues long. CDR1 is MDHEN, CDR2 SYDVKM, per germline. The CDR3 here is CASSAPGLAGGEQYF. The CDR3 coding sequence is TGTGCCAGCAGTGCACCGGGACTAGCGGGAGGCGAGCAGTACTTC.

This clonotype was recorded at least ten times. The J gene is TRBJ2-2, the V gene TRBV28, with TRBD2 matching over 9 bases. This CDR3 has 15 residues. Germline V gene data show CDR1 as MDHEN and CDR2 as SYDVKM. The trim removed 7 bases at V and 0 bases at J, leaving 3 bases unmatched. CDR3: CASTTSGANTGELFF. CDR3 DNA sequence: TGTGCCAGCACGACTAGCGGTGCGAACACCGGGGAGCTGTTTTTT.

This clonotype has a count of ten or more. V and J are TRBV28 and TRBJ2-7; D is unresolved. The germline V and J ends were trimmed by 3 bases and 6 bases, with 12 bases remaining between them. This CDR3 is 13 amino acids long. The germline V gene encodes CDR1 MDHEN and CDR2 SYDVKM. This chain's CDR3 is CASSLSPVVEQYF. The CDR3 bases are TGTGCCAGCAGTTTGTCTCCAGTAGTCGAGCAGTACTTC. The whole variable domain, remainder taken from reference TRBV28 and TRBJ2-7, is DVKVTQSSRYLVKRTGEKVFLECVQDMDHENMFWYRQDPGLGLRLIYFSYDVKMKEKGDIPEGYSVSREKKERFSLILESASTNQTSMYLCASSLSPVVEQYFGPGTRLTVT.